This TCR beta chain was observed in a study of blood T cell repertoires in COVID-19. The wider study: The study drew acute and convalescent COVID-19 samples from the United States, Italy and Spain. From T cells, B-cell-depleted T cells, or PBMCs came the material, which was cDNA or gDNA.

CDR3 length equals 16 residues. Germline lookup yields CDR1 LNHNV and CDR2 YYDKDF (reference sequence). V lost 0 bases to trimming and J lost 0 bases, with 11 bases between them. How the authors handled the data: Reference gene primer amplification gave estimated nucleated cell counts. This table comes from immunoSEQ multiplex PCR, and its TCRdb copy is limited to in-frame clones, with some not included. V and J calls and clone size follow that table, whereas D and trimming were derived from the DNA. The data show 45,000 to 55,000 clones, over 70% seen once. The clonotype was recovered from a human donor in a cohort sampled during active COVID-19. J is TRBJ1-2 and V is TRBV15; possibly TRBD1 for D (5 bases). Sequenced: peripheral blood. DNA for the CDR3: TGTGCCACCAGCAGAGAAGGGGAGGGCTCTAACTATGGCTACACCTTC. Its translation is CATSREGEGSNYGYTF.